Below are 6 T cell receptor beta chains sequenced from a single sample in a study of T cell clones after liver transplantation. Sequencing used immunoSEQ multiplex PCR; TCRdb keeps in-frame clones, though not all of them. The table shows 95,000 to 130,000 clones, with over 75% occurring only once. The material was CD4+ T cells from blood, obtained 12 months after liver transplant. Receptor source: a human patient who received a liver transplant. Some T cells may originate from the graft donor.

The rearrangement joins TRBV11-1 to TRBJ1-1; D is uncertain. Germline CDR1 and CDR2: SGHAT and FQDESV (reference sequence). V was pared by 5 bases and J by 0 bases, with 7 bases between. The CDR3 sequence is 13 residues long. CDR3 nucleotides: TGTGCCAGCAGCAACGGATTGAACACTGAAGCTTTCTTT. This translates into CASSNGLNTEAFF.

This clone was picked up one time. The rearrangement links TRBV4-1 to TRBJ2-5, with 13 bases that match TRBD2. The J call is doubtful: the DNA matches TRBJ2-7 better. This CDR3 comprises 15 residues. Looked up from germline, CDR1 is MGHRA and CDR2 is YSYEKL. The chain's CDR3 is CASSIGLAGVYEQYF. The CDR3 region has the DNA TGCGCCAGCAGCATCGGACTAGCGGGAGTGTACGAGCAGTACTTC.

The chain employs TRBV21-1 and TRBJ1-4; the table gives TRBD1 as D, unverified against the DNA. TRBV21-1 has pseudogene status. The CDR3 runs to 16 residues. The chain's CDR3 is CASSKDGDRLREKLFF. The CDR3 DNA sequence: TGTGCCAGCAGCAAAGATGGCGACAGACTGCGTGAAAAACTGTTTTTT.

This clone was detected only a few times. The J gene is TRBJ1-1, the V gene TRBV18; D not certain. The V end was cut by 4 bases, the J end by 5 bases, with 11 bases between. The CDR3 totals 13 residues. The V gene's germline CDR1 is KGHSH and CDR2 LQKENI. CDR3 sequence: CASSLGGDTEAFF. The CDR3 DNA reads as TGTGCCAGCTCACTGGGAGGAGATACTGAAGCTTTCTTT.

This chain links TRBV25-1 with TRBJ1-4; maybe TRBD1 (5 bases). Germline lookup yields CDR1 MGHDK and CDR2 SYGVNS. Between the trimmed V and J ends, which lost 7 bases and 2 bases, there was a span of 17 bases. The CDR3 is 16 residues long. This CDR3 is CASTGGRGRTNEKLFF. The CDR3 DNA reads TGTGCCAGCACTGGGGGGAGGGGTCGTACTAATGAAAAACTGTTTTTT.

The sample holds one count of this clone. Other DNA variants within this sample encode the same CDR3. The chain links TRBV5-1 to TRBJ2-5; 7 bases are a match to TRBD1. V gave up 0 bases and J gave up 2 bases; unmatched junction bases: 1. The CDR3 is 14 amino acids. The germline gives CDR1 SGHRS, CDR2 YFSETQ. The CDR3 nucleotides are TGCGCCAGCAGCTTGGGACAGGGACAAGAGACCCAGTACTTC. Its translation: CASSLGQGQETQYF.